This TCR beta chain stems from a study of beta chain features in type 1 diabetes (dated by TCRdb to between 2018 and 2020). Regarding the study in general: Mean age, gender distribution, total cell number and subset yield were not different between patients and healthy donors. In the study, TCRB repertoires of sorted circulating CD4+ T cell subsets from recently diagnosed type 1 diabetes patients were compared with those of matched healthy donors. A total of approximately 110,000,000 sorted cells were examined across all samples, and a strong correlation was observed between cell number per subset and RNA yield. Regulatory and stem cell-like memory subsets were isolated from only 8 patients and 8 healthy donors, whereas naive and central memory subsets came from all 30 or so donors. General conclusions and limits of the study: Patients with type 1 diabetes made fewer insertions and deleted more nucleotides at VDJ recombination sites, implying thymic rearrangement abnormalities. Type 1 diabetes patients showed a moderate but significant shortening of TCRB CDR3 length in all four CD4+ subsets. Because cDNA was sequenced instead of genomic DNA, activated cells with high expression could be over-represented, although the groups did not differ in activation or CD3 levels. The naive, central memory and regulatory TCRB repertoires appeared to resemble one another more closely among patients than among healthy donors. Only small numbers of individuals were included in the HLA sub-analyses, which left unresolved whether HLA type had any influence on TCRB rearrangement. PCR might favor shorter templates, but patient and control samples were amplified and corrected together, so any skew would affect both groups equally.

The entire isolated RNA was reverse transcribed using the High Capacity cDNA Reverse Transcription Kit, and thus expressed TCRB transcripts were sequenced. Deep immunoSEQ sequencing was applied to naive, central memory and regulatory T cell samples, giving an average of roughly 3.6 million total reads per sample. After sorted cells were lysed in RLT buffer, RNA was extracted with DNase-treated RNeasy Micro or Mini kits, with the choice depending on cell number. To prevent cross-contamination, every cell subset was processed on its own, while patient and healthy donor samples were processed together. TCRB sequences were amplified from cDNA with the immunoSEQ multiplex PCR, producing 87-bp fragments spanning the CDR3 region. Sequencing of the amplicons was performed on the Illumina HiSeq platform. Per the authors' processing: PCR bias was computationally corrected using synthetic template baselines, reads within Hamming distance 2 were collapsed, and singletons that could not be merged were discarded. Reads were aligned against IMGT to assign V, D and J genes, CDR3 length and insertions or deletions at six rearrangement sites. Within each subset, clonotype counts were normalized to sorted cell number, and only after that were true diversity and Gini coefficients computed with the tcR R package. The overlap coefficient, calculated on TCRB nucleotide sequences, was used to quantify repertoire sharing. Out-of-frame TCRB sequences from naive cells were analyzed as a proxy for the pre-selection repertoire. In TCRdb, the immuneACCESS table is reduced to in-frame sequences with V and J assigned. These tables do not hold every clone; where another copy was compared, an unresolved V gene accounts for under half, and the others remain unexplained. V, J and clone size were drawn from that table, and D and trimming were deduced from the DNA. This sample is represented by about 620,000 clones; roughly 16% of them were singletons. The ten largest account for approximately 0.099% of the sample.

The germline V gene yields ENHRY for CDR1 and SYGVKD for CDR2. V has 3 bases trimmed and J has 6 bases trimmed; junction bases matching no gene number 4. The CDR3 covers 14 residues, taking in both the cysteine and the phenylalanine. The kept DNA is CDR3 alone, 42 bases in frame from the first base. In this sample, this clone turned up many times. It lacks a known antigen. No base quality values were provided; no much bigger clone lies one nucleotide off. A single peripheral blood draw of around 100 mL on average was collected from each donor into heparinised tubes. A BD FACSAria II was used to sort naive, central memory, regulatory and stem cell-like memory CD4+ T cells with a panel that included CD45RO, CCR7, CD25, CD127, CD95 and CD27. A purity above 95% was achieved for all sorted populations. PBMCs were isolated immediately by Lymphoprep density gradient centrifugation and stained directly without culture. So that batch effects would be minimized, each experiment stained and sorted samples in pairs, pairing one healthy donor with one patient.

Recombination linked TRBV10-3 to TRBJ2-7; 11 bases in the middle match TRBD1. Material: naive CD4+ T cells from blood. The sample's cell subset or site label is to be understood as: true naive CD4+ T cells. The receptor's source is a man between 18 and 29 years old in good health. The DNA sequence is as follows: TGTGCCATCAGTGAATTGGACAGGGGGCGCGAGCAGTACTTC. Its translation is CAISELDRGREQYF.